These 31 T cell receptor beta chains share one sample of origin, sequenced in a study of blood T cell repertoires in COVID-19. The data were produced by immunoSEQ multiplex PCR, yet TCRdb's version contains in-frame clones alone and is incomplete. Here the sample spans a few hundred thousand clones, about 87% being singletons. Input material: PBMCs or T cells enriched from blood (not recorded which). These receptors all stem from a man aged 25-45 years who had recovered from COVID-19.

V usage is TRBV5-1 and J usage is TRBJ1-6; D might be TRBD1 (6 bases). Germline lookup yields CDR1 SGHRS and CDR2 YFSETQ. V was trimmed by 5 bases and J by 3 bases, leaving 12 bases between them. The CDR3 is made up of 15 amino acids. CDR3 region: CASRWTESYNSPLHF. In nucleotides, the CDR3 is TGCGCCAGCAGGTGGACAGAAAGCTATAATTCACCCCTCCACTTT.

The rearrangement links TRBV28 to TRBJ2-3; 7 bases are a match to TRBD2. Looked up from germline, CDR1 is MDHEN and CDR2 is SYDVKM. The V and J ends lost 2 bases and 2 bases, in that order; junction bases with no gene match: 4. The CDR3 consists of 15 residues. The CDR3 region has the DNA TGTGCCAGCAGTTTAGTGCGGGGGAACACAGATACGCAGTATTTT. It encodes CASSLVRGNTDTQYF.

The chain employs TRBV18 and TRBJ1-6; TRBD1 matches at 11 bases. The J segment lost 2 bases and the V segment lost 4 bases, leaving 1 base of the junction unmatched. The length of the CDR3 is 16 residues. Germline CDR1 reads KGHSH; CDR2 reads LQKENI. The CDR3 region has the DNA TGTGCCAGCTCACGGACAGGGGGCACCTATAATTCACCCCTCCACTTT. The encoded protein is CASSRTGGTYNSPLHF.

CDR3 sequence: CASSQVERGNTGELFF. Here the CDR3 DNA reads TGCGCCAGCAGCCAAGTTGAGCGGGGGAACACCGGGGAGCTGTTTTTT. The J gene is TRBJ2-2, the V gene TRBV4-1; 7 bases are a match to TRBD2. This CDR3 comprises 16 residues. Trimming cost V 1 base and J 1 base; bases outside gene matches: 3. Germline loops: CDR1 MGHRA, CDR2 YSYEKL.

The table lists this clone with a count of one. This chain links TRBV3-1 (or the pseudogene TRBV3-2) with TRBJ1-2; the D gene is possibly TRBD1 (6 bases). Germline assignment: CDR1 LGHDT and CDR2 YNNKEL (reference sequence). The CDR3 sequence is 14 residues long. V dropped 3 bases and J dropped 4 bases, with 12 bases sitting between them. CDR3 in amino acids: CASSQYRVGYGYTF. The CDR3 DNA reads as TGTGCCAGCAGCCAGTACAGGGTAGGCTATGGCTACACCTTC.

The J gene is TRBJ1-5, the V gene TRBV28, with D possibly being TRBD1 (5 bases). CDR1 and CDR2 (germline): MDHEN, SYDVKM. This CDR3 region has 16 residues. With 5 bases removed from V and 0 bases from J, the gap between germline ends came to 14 bases. The CDR3 coding sequence is TGTGCCAGCAGTGCTGCGGGACCCTATAGCAATCAGCCCCAGCATTTT. It is translated as CASSAAGPYSNQPQHF.

This sequence joins TRBV27 and TRBJ2-1, with D perhaps TRBD2 (6 bases). The V gene's germline CDR1 is MNHEY and CDR2 SMNVEV (reference sequence). The CDR3 is made up of 16 amino acids. V lost 4 bases and J lost 2, with 15 bases in between. The CDR3 region is CASSSAGTPAYNEQFF. The CDR3 DNA follows: TGTGCCAGCAGTTCAGCCGGGACTCCCGCCTACAATGAGCAGTTCTTC.

This clone was seen once. The genes are TRBV7-2 and TRBJ2-7; 7 bases are a match to TRBD1. The CDR3 is made up of 13 amino acids. Germline V lookup: CDR1 SGHTA, CDR2 FQGNSA. Trimming cost V 1 base and J 5 bases; bases outside gene matches: 2. Written as DNA, the CDR3 is TGTGCCAGCAGCTTAGACAGGGGCAACGAGCAGTACTTC. It translates to CASSLDRGNEQYF.

The chain employs TRBV5-1 and TRBJ2-1; TRBD1 matches at 7 bases. Germline CDR1 SGHRS, CDR2 YFSETQ. Trimming at V came to 4 bases and at J to 10 bases, leaving 11 bases not matched to a gene. This CDR3 comprises 14 residues. The DNA of the CDR3 is TGCGCCAGCAGCCCACTATTTACAGGGGACGAGCAGTTCTTC. Translated: CASSPLFTGDEQFF.

V gene TRBV27 combines with J gene TRBJ1-4; D not certain. Trimming removed 11 bases at V and 7 bases at J, with 20 bases between. The CDR3 is 14 residues long. CDR1 and CDR2 (germline): MNHEY, SMNVEV (reference sequence). The CDR3 DNA reads as TGTGCCTTTTGCTCCTCCCGTCTAGGTGAAAAACTGTTTTTT. Protein product: CAFCSSRLGEKLFF.

This clone was seen only a few times. V gene TRBV7-9 combines with J gene TRBJ1-2, with D tentatively TRBD1 (5 bases). The V end was cut by 3 bases, the J end by 13 bases, with 12 bases between. Germline V CDR1 and CDR2: SEHNR, FQNEAQ (reference sequence). This CDR3 contains 11 residues. The CDR3 DNA reads as TGTGCCAGCAGCTTGGGGGGTAAGGTCACCTTC. Translation: CASSLGGKVTF.

This clone showed up just once. The chain is built from TRBV30 and TRBJ2-1, with 7 bases lining up with TRBD1. After removal of 3 bases from V and 4 bases from J, the junction contained 3 bases not matched to a gene. Per the germline V gene, CDR1 is GTSNPN and CDR2 is SVGIG (reference sequence). This CDR3 region has 13 residues. The CDR3 DNA reads TGTGCCTGGAGCGGGACAGCTTACAATGAGCAGTTCTTC. Amino acids: CAWSGTAYNEQFF.

DNA for the CDR3: TGTGCCAGCAGCCAGGAAGGGTTCAAGGGCAGGGCAGATACGCAGTATTTT. Amino acid sequence: CASSQEGFKGRADTQYF. J is TRBJ2-3 and V is TRBV3-1 (or the pseudogene TRBV3-2), with a possible D match to TRBD1 (5 bases). V shed 3 bases and J shed 4 bases, with 20 bases lying between them. The CDR3 is 17 amino acids. The V gene's germline CDR1 is LGHDT and CDR2 YNNKEL (reference sequence).

The V call is TRBV5-1, the J call TRBJ1-1, with D tentatively TRBD1 (6 bases). The germline gives CDR1 SGHRS, CDR2 YFSETQ. This CDR3 comprises 14 residues. Trimming cost V 4 bases and J 0 bases, with 10 bases left between them. This chain's CDR3 is CASSHRELNTEAFF. CDR3 bases: TGCGCCAGCAGCCACAGGGAATTGAACACTGAAGCTTTCTTT.

This clone is a singleton in its sample. The CDR3 DNA follows: TGCGCCAGCAGCTCCAGCGGGGGGGTATACAATGAGCAGTTCTTC. Translating it yields CASSSSGGVYNEQFF. The chain has TRBV5-1 and TRBJ2-1; 10 bases agree with TRBD2. J gave up 4 bases and V 3 bases, and 4 bases lay outside the gene matches. The germline V gene has CDR1 SGHRS and CDR2 YFSETQ. The CDR3 is made up of 15 amino acids.

The rearrangement joins TRBV5-1 to TRBJ2-3, with 8 bases identical to TRBD1. Germline values: CDR1 SGHRS, CDR2 YFSETQ. Losses at the gene ends were 0 bases for V and 2 bases for J; bases not matched to a gene: 8. The CDR3 is 17 amino acids. This CDR3 is CASSLAEGTGPTDTQYF. The CDR3 coding sequence is TGCGCCAGCAGCTTGGCCGAGGGGACAGGCCCCACAGATACGCAGTATTTT. The variable domain in full, completed from reference TRBV5-1 and TRBJ2-3, reads KAGVTQTPRYLIKTRGQQVTLSCSPISGHRSVSWYQQTPGQGLQFLFEYFSETQRNKGNFPGRFSGRQFSNSRSEMNVSTLELGDSALYLCASSLAEGTGPTDTQYFGPGTRLTVL.

The chain employs TRBV3-1 (or the pseudogene TRBV3-2) and TRBJ2-7; 8 nucleotides agree with TRBD1. The CDR3 contains 14 residues. With 9 bases clipped from V and 7 bases from J, the junction kept 14 bases outside the gene matches. Germline V gives CDR1 LGHDT, CDR2 YNNKEL (reference sequence). CDR3 DNA: TGTGCCAGTACTGGAGGCAGGGGGCGCCGGGAGCAGTACTTC. Translating gives CASTGGRGRREQYF.

The chain uses TRBV14 and TRBJ2-7; no clear D. The CDR3 consists of 13 residues. The V end lost 4 bases, the J end lost 0 bases, and 7 bases lay between the germline ends. Germline V gene data show CDR1 as SGHDN and CDR2 as FVKESK. CDR3 bases: TGTGCCAGCAGCCCTAGGCACTCCTACGAGCAGTACTTC. This encodes CASSPRHSYEQYF.

The chain joins TRBV5-4 to TRBJ2-5; D unresolved. Germline CDR1 reads SGHNT; CDR2 reads YYREEE (reference sequence). The V end was cut by 2 bases, the J end by 5 bases, with 13 bases between. The length of the CDR3 is 14 residues. Written as DNA, the CDR3 is TGTGCCAGCAGCTTATCACCCGGGTCGGAGACCCAGTACTTC. Its protein product is CASSLSPGSETQYF.

The chain carries TRBV18 and TRBJ2-1, with 9 bases aligning to TRBD1. The CDR3 sequence is 15 residues long. After removal of 3 bases from V and 4 bases from J, the junction contained 4 bases not matched to a gene. Germline assignment: CDR1 KGHSH and CDR2 LQKENI. Here the CDR3 reads CASSPDRGAYNEQFF. The CDR3, as DNA: TGTGCCAGCTCACCGGACAGGGGTGCATACAATGAGCAGTTCTTC.

This chain uses TRBV7-6 with TRBJ2-2, with 7 bases identical to TRBD1. The trim removed 6 bases at V and 0 bases at J, leaving 4 bases unmatched. The CDR3 spans 15 residues. Germline V lookup: CDR1 SGHVS, CDR2 FNYEAQ. The CDR3 coding sequence is TGTGCCAGCAGTCCCGGGACAGCGAACACCGGGGAGCTGTTTTTT. Translated: CASSPGTANTGELFF.

DNA of the CDR3: TGTGCCAGTAGTATTAGGGACAGGGGGACGAACACCGGGGAGCTGTTTTTT. It specifies CASSIRDRGTNTGELFF. The rearrangement joins TRBV19 to TRBJ2-2, with 11 bases fitting TRBD1. Germline V gene data show CDR1 as LNHDA and CDR2 as SQIVND (reference sequence). J was trimmed by 0 bases and V by 3 bases; bases with no gene match: 3. The CDR3 totals 17 residues.

This chain links TRBV13 with TRBJ2-7; 7 bases map to TRBD1. CDR1 and CDR2 from the germline V gene are PRHDT and FYEKMQ (reference sequence). J was trimmed by 1 base and V by 4 bases; bases with no gene match: 7. The CDR3 has 15 residues. CDR3 DNA sequence: TGTGCCAGCAGCTCTAAACCGGGACAGTCCTACGAGCAGTACTTC. As protein: CASSSKPGQSYEQYF.

The CDR3, as DNA: TGTGCCAGCAGCAAAGGGGGGCTCTTACAAGGAAGAGTTCTCAACTATGGCTACACCTTC. This gives the protein CASSKGGLLQGRVLNYGYTF. V and J are TRBV21-1 and TRBJ1-2; TRBD1 was called by the table and not checked on the DNA. TRBV21-1 is designated a pseudogene. This CDR3 spans 20 amino acids.

The chain links TRBV6-2 or TRBV6-3 to TRBJ1-1, with no clear D. Trimming removed 3 bases from V and 10 bases from J, with 12 bases in between. This CDR3 is 12 amino acids long. Germline V gene data show CDR1 as MNHEY and CDR2 as SVGEGT. CDR3 protein: CASSYPGDTAFF. CDR3 bases: TGTGCCAGCAGTTATCCCGGGGATACAGCTTTCTTT.

V and J are TRBV19 and TRBJ1-5; tentatively, D is TRBD1 (5 bases). The germline gives CDR1 LNHDA, CDR2 SQIVND (reference sequence). The CDR3 contains 14 residues. V lost 5 bases and J 6 bases, leaving 14 bases between the germline ends. DNA for the CDR3: TGTGCCAGTAGTTCGGGGGGGGGAAGTCAGCCCCAGCATTTT. Translated: CASSSGGGSQPQHF. Full variable domain (remainder filled in from reference TRBV19 and TRBJ1-5): DGGITQSPKYLFRKEGQNVTLSCEQNLNHDAMYWYRQDPGQGLRLIYYSQIVNDFQKGDIAEGYSVSREKKESFPLTVTSAQKNPTAFYLCASSSGGGSQPQHFGDGTRLSIL.

This chain joins TRBV7-6 and TRBJ2-2, with D tentatively TRBD2 (6 bases). This CDR3 comprises 16 residues. The germline V gene has CDR1 SGHVS and CDR2 FNYEAQ. V lost 1 base to trimming and J lost 3 bases, with 12 bases between them. The CDR3 here is CASSLGGGLDTGELFF. The CDR3 nucleotides read TGTGCCAGCAGCTTAGGCGGAGGGCTGGACACCGGGGAGCTGTTTTTT.

The rearrangement links TRBV12-3 or TRBV12-4 to TRBJ1-5, with D maybe TRBD1 (6 bases). This CDR3 spans 12 amino acids. V was trimmed by 3 bases and J by 10 bases, leaving 10 bases between them. Here the CDR3 DNA reads TGTGCCAGCAGTTTCAGGGGTTTACCCCAGCATTTT. This encodes CASSFRGLPQHF.

The genes are TRBV9 and TRBJ2-7, with 7 bases that match TRBD2. Germline lookup yields CDR1 SGDLS and CDR2 YYNGEE. After removal of 3 bases from V and 3 bases from J, the junction contained 6 bases not matched to a gene. CDR3 length: 14 amino acids. The CDR3 sequence is CASSAGGHGYEQYF. CDR3 DNA sequence: TGTGCCAGCAGCGCGGGAGGACATGGCTACGAGCAGTACTTC.

V is TRBV30 and J is TRBJ1-2; 7 nucleotides align to TRBD1. Trimming cost V 5 bases and J 2 bases; bases outside gene matches: 8. CDR1 is GTSNPN and CDR2 is SVGIG in the germline V gene (reference sequence). This CDR3 is built from 14 residues. The CDR3 region has the DNA TGTGCCTGGCTACTTTACAGGGGCAACTATGGCTACACCTTC. It is translated as CAWLLYRGNYGYTF.

This rearrangement joins TRBV7-6 to TRBJ2-2; possibly TRBD2 for D (5 bases). CDR1 is SGHVS and CDR2 is FNYEAQ in the germline V gene. Trimming took off 4 bases at V and 4 bases at J, with 16 bases between the two ends. This CDR3 has 16 amino acids. CDR3 coding DNA: TGTGCCAGCAGCTCATCCCGCGGGCGGCCCACCGGGGAGCTGTTTTTT. As protein: CASSSSRGRPTGELFF.